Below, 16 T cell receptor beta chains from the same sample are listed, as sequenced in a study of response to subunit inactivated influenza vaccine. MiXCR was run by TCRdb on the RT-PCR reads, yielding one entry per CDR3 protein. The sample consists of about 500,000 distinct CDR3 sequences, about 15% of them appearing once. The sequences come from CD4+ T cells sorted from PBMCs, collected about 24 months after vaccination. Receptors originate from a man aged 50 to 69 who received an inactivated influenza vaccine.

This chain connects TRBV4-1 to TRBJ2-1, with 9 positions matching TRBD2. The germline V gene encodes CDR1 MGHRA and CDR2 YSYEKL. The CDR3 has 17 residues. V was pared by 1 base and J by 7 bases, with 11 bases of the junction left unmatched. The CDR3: CASSQGLRRGGRNEQFF. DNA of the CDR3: TGCGCCAGCAGCCAAGGGTTGCGGCGGGGGGGCCGGAATGAGCAGTTCTTC.

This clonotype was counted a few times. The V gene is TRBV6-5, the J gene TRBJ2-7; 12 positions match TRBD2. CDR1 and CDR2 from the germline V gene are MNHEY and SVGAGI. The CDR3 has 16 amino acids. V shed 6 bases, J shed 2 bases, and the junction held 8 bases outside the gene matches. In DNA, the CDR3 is TGTGCCAGCAGCTTATCGACTAGCGGGGGCACCTACGAGCAGTACTTC. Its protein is CASSLSTSGGTYEQYF.

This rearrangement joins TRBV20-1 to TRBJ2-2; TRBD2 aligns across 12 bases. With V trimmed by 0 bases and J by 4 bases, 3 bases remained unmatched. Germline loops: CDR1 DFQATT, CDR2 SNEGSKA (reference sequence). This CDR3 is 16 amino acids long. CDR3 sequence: CSARDRLAGATGELFF. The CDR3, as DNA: TGCAGTGCTAGAGATAGACTAGCGGGAGCCACCGGGGAGCTGTTTTTT.

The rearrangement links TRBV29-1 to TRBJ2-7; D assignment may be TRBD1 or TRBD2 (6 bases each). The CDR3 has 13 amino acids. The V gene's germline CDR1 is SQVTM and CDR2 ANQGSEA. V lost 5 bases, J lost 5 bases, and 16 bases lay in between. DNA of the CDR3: TGCAGCGTTCTCTCGGGGGCCTTCGACGAGCAGTACTTC. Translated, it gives CSVLSGAFDEQYF.

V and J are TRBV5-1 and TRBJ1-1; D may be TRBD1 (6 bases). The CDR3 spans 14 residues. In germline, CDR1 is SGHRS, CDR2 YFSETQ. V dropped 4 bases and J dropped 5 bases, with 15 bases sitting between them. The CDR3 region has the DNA TGCGCCAGCAGCCCGGTGGGGGCGCGGACTGAAGCTTTCTTT. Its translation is CASSPVGARTEAFF.

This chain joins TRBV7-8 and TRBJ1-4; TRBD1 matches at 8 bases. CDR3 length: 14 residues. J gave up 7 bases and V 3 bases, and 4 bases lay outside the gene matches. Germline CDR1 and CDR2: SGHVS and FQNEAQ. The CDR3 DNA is TGTGCCAGCAGCTTCCAGGGGGCGTTTGAAAAACTGTTTTTT. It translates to CASSFQGAFEKLFF.

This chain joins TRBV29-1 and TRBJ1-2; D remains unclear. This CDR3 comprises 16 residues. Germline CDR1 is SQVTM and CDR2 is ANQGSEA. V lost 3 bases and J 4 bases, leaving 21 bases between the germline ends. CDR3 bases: TGCAGCGTTGACTTAATTGGACCGGAGTCTGGCTATGGCTACACCTTC. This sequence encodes CSVDLIGPESGYGYTF.

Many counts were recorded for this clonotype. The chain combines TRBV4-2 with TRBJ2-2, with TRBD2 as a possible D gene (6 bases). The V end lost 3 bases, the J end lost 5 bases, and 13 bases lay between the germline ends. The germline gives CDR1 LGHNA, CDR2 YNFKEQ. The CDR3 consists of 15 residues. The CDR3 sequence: CASSHEAGRTGELFF. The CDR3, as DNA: TGTGCCAGCAGCCACGAAGCGGGCCGAACCGGGGAGCTGTTTTTT.

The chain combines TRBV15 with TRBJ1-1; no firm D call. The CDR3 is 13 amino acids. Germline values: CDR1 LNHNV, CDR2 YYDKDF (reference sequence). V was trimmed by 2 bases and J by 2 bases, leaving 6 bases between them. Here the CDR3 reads CATSRRDNTEAFF. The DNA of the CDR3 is TGTGCCACCAGCAGACGGGATAACACTGAAGCTTTCTTT.

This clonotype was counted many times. The DNA of the CDR3 is TGTGCCAGCAGTAGGGGGCCCAACTCCCGCTACAATGAGCAGTTCTTC. Encoded protein: CASSRGPNSRYNEQFF. This chain joins TRBV12-3 or TRBV12-4 and TRBJ2-1; 7 bases are shared with TRBD1. The ends lost 5 bases at V and 3 bases at J; junction bases unmatched: 10. The CDR3 has 16 amino acids.

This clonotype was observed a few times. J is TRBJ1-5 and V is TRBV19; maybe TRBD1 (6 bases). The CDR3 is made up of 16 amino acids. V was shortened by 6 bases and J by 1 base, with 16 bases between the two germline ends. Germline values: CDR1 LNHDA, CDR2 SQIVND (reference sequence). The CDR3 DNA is TGTGCCAGTAGGTTGAGGGGGAGTCAGAGCAATCAGCCCCAGCATTTT. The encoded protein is CASRLRGSQSNQPQHF.

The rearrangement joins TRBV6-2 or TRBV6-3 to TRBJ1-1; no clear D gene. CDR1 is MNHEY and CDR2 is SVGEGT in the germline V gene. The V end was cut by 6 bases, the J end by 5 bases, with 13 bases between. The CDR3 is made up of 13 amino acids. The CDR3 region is CASRKIPETEAFF. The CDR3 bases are TGTGCCAGCAGGAAAATACCCGAGACTGAAGCTTTCTTT.

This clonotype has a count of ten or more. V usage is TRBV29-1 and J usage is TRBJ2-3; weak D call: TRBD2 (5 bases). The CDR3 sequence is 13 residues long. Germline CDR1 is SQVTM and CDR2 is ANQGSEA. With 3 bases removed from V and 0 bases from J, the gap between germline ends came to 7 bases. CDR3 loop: CSVERVSTDTQYF. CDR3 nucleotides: TGCAGCGTTGAGAGGGTTAGCACAGATACGCAGTATTTT.

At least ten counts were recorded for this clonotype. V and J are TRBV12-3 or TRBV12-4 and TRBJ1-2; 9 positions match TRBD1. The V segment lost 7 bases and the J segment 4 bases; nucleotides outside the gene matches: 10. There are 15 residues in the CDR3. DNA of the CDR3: TGTGCCAGCATCTATGGACAGGGGCCGACCTATGGCTACACCTTC. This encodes CASIYGQGPTYGYTF.

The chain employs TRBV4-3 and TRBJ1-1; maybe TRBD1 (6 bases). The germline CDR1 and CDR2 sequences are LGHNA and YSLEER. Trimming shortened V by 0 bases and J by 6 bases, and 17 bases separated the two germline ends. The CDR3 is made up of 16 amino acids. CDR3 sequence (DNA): TGCGCCAGCAGCCAAGATAGCGGGGGCAGCAGGGCTGAAGCTTTCTTT. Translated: CASSQDSGGSRAEAFF.

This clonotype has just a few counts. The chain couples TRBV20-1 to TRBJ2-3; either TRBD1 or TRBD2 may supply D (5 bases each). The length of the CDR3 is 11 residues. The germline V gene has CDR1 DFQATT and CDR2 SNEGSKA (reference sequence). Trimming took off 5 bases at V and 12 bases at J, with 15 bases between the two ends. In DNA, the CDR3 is TGCAGTGCTGGGGACGACACGCCCCAGTATTTT. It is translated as CSAGDDTPQYF.